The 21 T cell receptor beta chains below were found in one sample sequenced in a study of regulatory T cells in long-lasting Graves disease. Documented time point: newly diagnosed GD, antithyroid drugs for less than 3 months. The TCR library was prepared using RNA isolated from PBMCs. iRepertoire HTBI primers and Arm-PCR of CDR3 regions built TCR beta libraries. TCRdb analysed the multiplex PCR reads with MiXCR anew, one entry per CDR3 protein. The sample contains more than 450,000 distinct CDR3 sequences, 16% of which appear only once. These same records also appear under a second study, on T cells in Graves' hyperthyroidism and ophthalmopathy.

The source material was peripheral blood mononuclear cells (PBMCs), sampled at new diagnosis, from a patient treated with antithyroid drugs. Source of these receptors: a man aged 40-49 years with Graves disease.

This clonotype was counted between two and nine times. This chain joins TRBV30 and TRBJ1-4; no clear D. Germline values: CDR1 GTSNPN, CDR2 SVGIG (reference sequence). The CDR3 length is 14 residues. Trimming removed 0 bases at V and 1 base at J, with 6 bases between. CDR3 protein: CAWSVLRTNEKLFF. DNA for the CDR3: TGTGCCTGGAGTGTACTCAGAACTAATGAAAAACTGTTTTTT. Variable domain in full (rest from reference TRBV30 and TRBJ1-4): SQTIHQWPATLVQPVGSPLSLECTVEGTSNPNLYWYRQAAGRGLQLLFYSVGIGQISSEVPQNLSASRPQDRQFILSSKKLLLSDSGFYLCAWSVLRTNEKLFFGSGTQLSVL.

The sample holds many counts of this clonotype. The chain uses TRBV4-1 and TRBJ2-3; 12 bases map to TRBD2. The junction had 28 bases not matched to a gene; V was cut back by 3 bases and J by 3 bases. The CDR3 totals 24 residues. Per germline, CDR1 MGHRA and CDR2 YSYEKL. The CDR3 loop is CASSHPGLGTPDSTSGRRTDTQYF. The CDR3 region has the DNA TGCGCCAGCAGCCACCCAGGATTGGGGACACCTGATTCGACTAGCGGGAGAAGAACAGATACGCAGTATTTT.

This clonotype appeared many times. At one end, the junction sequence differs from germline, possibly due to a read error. The CDR3 nucleotides are TGCGCCAGCAGCCCGACAGGGGGAGACACCGGGGAGCTGTTTTTT. It yields the protein CASSPTGGDTGELFF. The J gene is TRBJ2-2, the V gene TRBV2; TRBD1 aligns across 9 bases. Germline lookup yields CDR1 SNHLY and CDR2 FYNNEI. The CDR3 runs 15 residues. Looking up the rest from reference TRBV2 and TRBJ2-2 gives the full variable domain: EPEVTQTPSHQVTQMGQEVILRCVPISNHLYFYWYRQILGQKVEFLVSFYNNEISEKSEIFDDQFSVERPDGSNFTLKIRSTKLEDSAMYFCASSPTGGDTGELFFGEGSRLTVL.

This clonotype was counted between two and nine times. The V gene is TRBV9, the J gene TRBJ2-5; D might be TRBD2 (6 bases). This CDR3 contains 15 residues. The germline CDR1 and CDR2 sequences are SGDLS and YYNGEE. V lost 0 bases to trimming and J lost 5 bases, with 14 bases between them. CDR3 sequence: CASSVGSGAGETQYF. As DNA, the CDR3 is TGTGCCAGCAGCGTAGGGTCGGGAGCCGGGGAGACCCAGTACTTC.

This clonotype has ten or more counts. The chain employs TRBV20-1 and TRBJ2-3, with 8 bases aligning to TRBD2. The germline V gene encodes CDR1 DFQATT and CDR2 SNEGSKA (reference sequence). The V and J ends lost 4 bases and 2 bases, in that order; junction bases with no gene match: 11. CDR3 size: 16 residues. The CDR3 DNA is TGCAGTGCTAACGGGGTAGCGGGAAAATTCACAGATACGCAGTATTTT. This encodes CSANGVAGKFTDTQYF.

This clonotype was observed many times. This CDR3 reads CASSLEGTSVYEQYF. DNA of the CDR3: TGTGCCAGCAGCTTAGAGGGGACTAGCGTCTACGAGCAGTACTTC. The rearrangement joins TRBV7-9 to TRBJ2-7; 10 bases line up with TRBD2. The V segment lost 1 base and the J segment 3 bases; nucleotides outside the gene matches: 3. The germline CDR1 and CDR2 sequences are SEHNR and FQNEAQ (reference sequence). This CDR3 spans 15 amino acids.

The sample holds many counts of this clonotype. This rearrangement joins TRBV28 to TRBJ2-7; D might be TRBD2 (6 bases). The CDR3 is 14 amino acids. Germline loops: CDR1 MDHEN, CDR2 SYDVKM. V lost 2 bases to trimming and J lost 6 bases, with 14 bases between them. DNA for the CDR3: TGTGCCAGCAGTTTAACGGGGGTTTGGGGCGAGCAGTACTTC. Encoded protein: CASSLTGVWGEQYF.

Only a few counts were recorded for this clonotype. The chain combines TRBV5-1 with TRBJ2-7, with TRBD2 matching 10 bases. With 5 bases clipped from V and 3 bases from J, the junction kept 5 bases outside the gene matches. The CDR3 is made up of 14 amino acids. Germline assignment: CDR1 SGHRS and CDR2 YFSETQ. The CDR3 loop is CASSFLAGVYEQYF. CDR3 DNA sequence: TGCGCCAGCAGTTTTCTAGCGGGAGTCTACGAGCAGTACTTC.

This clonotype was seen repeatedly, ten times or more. CDR3 coding DNA: TGTGCCAGCAGCGCGGGAGGTCTATTGAATGAGCAGTTCTTC. Translation gives CASSAGGLLNEQFF. V gene TRBV28 combines with J gene TRBJ2-1, with 8 bases fitting TRBD2. Trimming at V came to 6 bases and at J to 7 bases, leaving 8 bases not matched to a gene. The CDR3 length is 14 residues. Germline lookup yields CDR1 MDHEN and CDR2 SYDVKM.

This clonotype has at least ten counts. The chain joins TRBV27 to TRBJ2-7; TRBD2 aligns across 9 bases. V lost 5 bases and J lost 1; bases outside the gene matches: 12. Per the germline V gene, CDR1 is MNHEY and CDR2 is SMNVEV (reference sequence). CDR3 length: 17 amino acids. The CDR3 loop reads CASSTRPGSGSSYEQYF. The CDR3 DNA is TGTGCCAGCAGTACCCGTCCGGGTAGCGGGAGTTCCTACGAGCAGTACTTC.

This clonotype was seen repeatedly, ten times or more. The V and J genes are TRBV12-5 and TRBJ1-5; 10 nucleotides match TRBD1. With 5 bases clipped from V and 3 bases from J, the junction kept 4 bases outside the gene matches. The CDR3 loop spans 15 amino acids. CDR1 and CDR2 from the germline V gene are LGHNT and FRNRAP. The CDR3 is CASGPGQGINQPQHF. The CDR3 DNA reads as TGTGCTAGTGGTCCGGGACAGGGGATCAATCAGCCCCAGCATTTT.

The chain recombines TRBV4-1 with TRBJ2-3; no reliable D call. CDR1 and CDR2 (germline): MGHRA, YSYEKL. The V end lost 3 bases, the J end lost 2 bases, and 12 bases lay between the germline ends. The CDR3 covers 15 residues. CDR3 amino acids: CASSHGGSSTDTQYF. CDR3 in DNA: TGCGCCAGCAGCCATGGCGGAAGCTCCACAGATACGCAGTATTTT.

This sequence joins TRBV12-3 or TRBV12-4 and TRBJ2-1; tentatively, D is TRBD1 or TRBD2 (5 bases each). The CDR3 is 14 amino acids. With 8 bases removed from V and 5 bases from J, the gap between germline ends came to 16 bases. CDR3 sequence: CASRDAGRHNEQFF. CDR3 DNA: TGTGCCAGCCGGGACGCCGGCCGCCACAATGAGCAGTTCTTC.

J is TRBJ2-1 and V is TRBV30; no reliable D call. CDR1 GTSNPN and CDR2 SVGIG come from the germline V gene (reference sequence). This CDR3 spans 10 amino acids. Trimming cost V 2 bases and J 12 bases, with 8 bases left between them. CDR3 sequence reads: CAWSSVGQFF. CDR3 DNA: TGTGCCTGGAGTTCGGTCGGGCAGTTCTTC.

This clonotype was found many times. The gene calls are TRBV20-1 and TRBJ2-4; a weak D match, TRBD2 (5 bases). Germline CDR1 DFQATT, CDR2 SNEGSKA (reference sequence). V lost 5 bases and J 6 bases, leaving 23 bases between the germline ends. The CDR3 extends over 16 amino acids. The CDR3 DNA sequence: TGCAGTGCTCGCTCGAGTTTTGAGGGAGTACGAAACATTCAGTACTTC. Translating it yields CSARSSFEGVRNIQYF.

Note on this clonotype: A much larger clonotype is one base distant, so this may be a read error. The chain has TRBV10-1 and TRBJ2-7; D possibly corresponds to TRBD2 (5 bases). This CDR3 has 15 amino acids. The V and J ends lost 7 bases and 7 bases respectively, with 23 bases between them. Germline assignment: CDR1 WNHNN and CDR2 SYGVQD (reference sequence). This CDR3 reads CASTVHASSYNEQYF. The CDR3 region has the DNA TGCGCCAGCACCGTTCATGCTAGCTCCTACAATGAGCAGTACTTC.

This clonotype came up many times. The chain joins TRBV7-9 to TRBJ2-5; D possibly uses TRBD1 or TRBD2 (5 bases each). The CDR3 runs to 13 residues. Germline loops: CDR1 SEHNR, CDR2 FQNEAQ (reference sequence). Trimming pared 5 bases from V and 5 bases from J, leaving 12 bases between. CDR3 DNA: TGTGCCAGCAGCCCGGGACCGTCGGAGACCCAGTACTTC. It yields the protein CASSPGPSETQYF.

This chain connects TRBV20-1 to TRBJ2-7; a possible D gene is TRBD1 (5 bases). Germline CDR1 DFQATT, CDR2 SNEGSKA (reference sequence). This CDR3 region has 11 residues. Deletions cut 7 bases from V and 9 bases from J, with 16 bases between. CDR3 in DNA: TGCAGTGGGGGCAGAGAATCGAGGCAGTACTTC. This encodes CSGGRESRQYF.

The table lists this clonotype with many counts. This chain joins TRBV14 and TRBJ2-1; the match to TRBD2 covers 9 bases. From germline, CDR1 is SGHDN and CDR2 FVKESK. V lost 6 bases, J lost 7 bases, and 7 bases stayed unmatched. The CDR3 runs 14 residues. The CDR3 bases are TGTGCCAGCAGACTTAGCGGGAGTCGGAATGAGCAGTTCTTC. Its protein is CASRLSGSRNEQFF.

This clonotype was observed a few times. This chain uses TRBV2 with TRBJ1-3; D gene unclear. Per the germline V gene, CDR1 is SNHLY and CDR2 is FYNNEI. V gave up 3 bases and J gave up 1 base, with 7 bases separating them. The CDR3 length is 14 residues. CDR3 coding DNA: TGTGCCAGCAGTGACGCAAGTTCTGGAAACACCATATATTTT. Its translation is CASSDASSGNTIYF.

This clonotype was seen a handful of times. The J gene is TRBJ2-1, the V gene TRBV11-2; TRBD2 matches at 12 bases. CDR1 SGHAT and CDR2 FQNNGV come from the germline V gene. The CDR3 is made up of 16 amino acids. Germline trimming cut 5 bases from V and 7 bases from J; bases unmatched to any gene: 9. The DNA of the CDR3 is TGTGCCAGCAGCCCCACTAGCGGGAGGATGGGAAATGAGCAGTTCTTC. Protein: CASSPTSGRMGNEQFF. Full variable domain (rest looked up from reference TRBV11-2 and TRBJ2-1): EAGVAQSPRYKIIEKRQSVAFWCNPISGHATLYWYQQILGQGPKLLIQFQNNGVVDDSQLPKDRFSAERLKGVDSTLKIQPAKLEDSAVYLCASSPTSGRMGNEQFFGPGTRLTVL.